This TCR beta chain is from a study of blood T cells in healthy people across ages. Study at large: Template switching caught about one barcoded beta molecule for each two T cells.

This clonotype came up a few times. A second about 6 to 12 cycle PCR used barcoded and J-beta primers. TCRdb called the 5' RACE reads again in MiXCR, with one record for every CDR3 protein. The data show under 1,100,000 distinct CDR3 sequences, almost 25% seen once. Germline lookup yields CDR1 SGHTA and CDR2 FQGNSA. The V end was cut by 0 bases, the J end by 6 bases, with 5 bases between. CDR3 length equals 13 residues. The same specimen was also included in a second study, on T cells of mothers and their children.

The source is a girl under 10 years old in good health. Sequenced: blood. This rearrangement joins TRBV7-2 to TRBJ1-4; D unclear. CDR3 sequence: CASSLALDEKLFF. The CDR3 nucleotides read TGTGCCAGCAGCTTAGCGCTGGATGAAAAACTGTTTTTT.